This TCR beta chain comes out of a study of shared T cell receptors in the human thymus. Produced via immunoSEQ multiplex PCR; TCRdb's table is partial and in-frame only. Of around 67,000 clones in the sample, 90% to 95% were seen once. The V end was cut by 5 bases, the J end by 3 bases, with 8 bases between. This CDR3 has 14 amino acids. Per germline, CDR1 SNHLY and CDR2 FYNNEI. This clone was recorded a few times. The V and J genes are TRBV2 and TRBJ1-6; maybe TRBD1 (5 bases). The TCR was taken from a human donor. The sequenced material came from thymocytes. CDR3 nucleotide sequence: TGTGCCAGCAGTACAGGATACTATAATTCACCCCTCCACTTT. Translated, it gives CASSTGYYNSPLHF.